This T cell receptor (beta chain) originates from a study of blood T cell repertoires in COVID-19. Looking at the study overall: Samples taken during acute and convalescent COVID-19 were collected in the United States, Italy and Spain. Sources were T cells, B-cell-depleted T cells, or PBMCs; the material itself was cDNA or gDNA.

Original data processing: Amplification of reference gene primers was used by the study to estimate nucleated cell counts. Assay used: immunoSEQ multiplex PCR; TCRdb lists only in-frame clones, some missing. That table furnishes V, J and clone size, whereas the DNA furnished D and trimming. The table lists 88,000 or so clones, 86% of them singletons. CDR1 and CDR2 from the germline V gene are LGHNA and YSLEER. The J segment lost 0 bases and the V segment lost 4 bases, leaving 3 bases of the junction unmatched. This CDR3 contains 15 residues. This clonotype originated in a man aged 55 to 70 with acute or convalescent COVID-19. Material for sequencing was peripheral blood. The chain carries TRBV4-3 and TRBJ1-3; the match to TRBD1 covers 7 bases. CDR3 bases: TGCGCCAGCAGCCCCACAGGGGACTCTGGAAACACCATATATTTT. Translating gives CASSPTGDSGNTIYF.